The 6 T cell receptor beta chains in this list originate from one sample, sequenced in a study of cytotoxic CD8 clonotypes in ibrutinib-treated CLL. Clones were read by immunoSEQ multiplex PCR, and TCRdb kept only the in-frame ones, dropping some. Among some 200,000 clones listed, 75% to 80% were seen once. The source was PBMCs, collected after 12 months of ibrutinib treatment. The receptor source for this set is a human donor with chronic lymphocytic leukemia.

The chain recombines TRBV5-6 with TRBJ1-2; perhaps TRBD1 as D (6 bases). Between the trimmed V and J ends, which lost 1 base and 2 bases, there was a span of 6 bases. Germline CDR1 is SGHDT and CDR2 is YYEEEE. The CDR3 is 13 amino acids. CDR3 DNA sequence: TGTGCCAGCAGCTTGAGGGGGAACTATGGCTACACCTTC. Its translation: CASSLRGNYGYTF.

The chain is built from TRBV5-4 and TRBJ2-2; 8 bases align to TRBD1. The V gene's germline CDR1 is SGHNT and CDR2 YYREEE (reference sequence). Trimming took 6 bases from V and 6 from J; bases not matched to a gene: 7. The CDR3 contains 14 residues. The CDR3 region is CASNRDRRAGELFF. Written as DNA, the CDR3 is TGTGCCAGCAACCGGGACAGGCGGGCCGGGGAGCTGTTTTTT. The full variable domain, completed using reference TRBV5-4 and TRBJ2-2, is ETGVTQSPTHLIKTRGQQVTLRCSSQSGHNTVSWYQQALGQGPQFIFQYYREEENGRGNFPPRFSGLQFPNYSSELNVNALELDDSALYLCASNRDRRAGELFFGEGSRLTVL.

The chain couples TRBV7-2 to TRBJ1-6, with 8 bases lining up with TRBD1. Trimming took 1 base from V and 9 from J; bases not matched to a gene: 2. Per germline, CDR1 SGHTA and CDR2 FQGNSA. This CDR3 contains 14 residues. The CDR3 nucleotides are TGTGCCAGCAGCTTAGACAGGGGGATTTCACCCCTCCACTTT. Residues: CASSLDRGISPLHF.

The chain links TRBV7-8 to TRBJ2-1; D is ambiguous. This CDR3 region has 12 residues. With 4 bases removed from V and 8 bases from J, the gap between germline ends came to 9 bases. The germline V gene encodes CDR1 SGHVS and CDR2 FQNEAQ. The CDR3 bases are TGTGCCAGCAGCTCCGTGGGCTATGAGCAGTTCTTC. Protein product: CASSSVGYEQFF.

V usage is TRBV2 and J usage is TRBJ1-1; no reliable D call. CDR1 is SNHLY, CDR2 FYNNEI, per germline. V shed 4 bases and J shed 1 base, with 7 bases lying between them. The CDR3 has 13 amino acids. For the CDR3, the DNA is TGTGCCAGCAGTGGAGACACGAACACTGAAGCTTTCTTT. Translation: CASSGDTNTEAFF. The full variable domain, rest sourced from reference TRBV2 and TRBJ1-1, is EPEVTQTPSHQVTQMGQEVILRCVPISNHLYFYWYRQILGQKVEFLVSFYNNEISEKSEIFDDQFSVERPDGSNFTLKIRSTKLEDSAMYFCASSGDTNTEAFFGQGTRLTVV.

This clone showed up many times. This chain connects TRBV4-1 to TRBJ1-1; unclear D gene. Germline CDR1 reads MGHRA; CDR2 reads YSYEKL. Trimming removed 4 bases at V and 0 bases at J, with 9 bases between. The CDR3 consists of 14 residues. CDR3 in amino acids: CASSLRALNTEAFF. CDR3 DNA sequence: TGCGCCAGCAGCCTCCGAGCGCTGAACACTGAAGCTTTCTTT.